The rows below give T cell receptor beta chains drawn from one sample of a study of cytomegalovirus exposure and HLA in healthy donors. Sequenced by immunoSEQ multiplex PCR; TCRdb stores in-frame clones only, minus some. The sample holds 100,000 to 150,000 clones, 70% to 85% seen once. Material for sequencing was PBMCs. The origin of the receptors is a woman aged 55 to 70 in good health and CMV-seropositive. Both conserved end residues are part of each CDR3. The D gene is left open where the match is weak. Clone size is not always given. Where it is, it says once, few, many or a class for expanded clones.

D gene: .
clone size: .
J gene: TRBJ1-5
V gene: TRBV19
CDR3 DNA: TGTGCCAGTAGTATAGTTTGGGGGACAAGCAATCAGCCCCAGCATTTT
CDR3 protein: CASSIVWGTSNQPQHF

D gene: .
clone size: .
J gene: TRBJ1-5
V gene: TRBV6-1
CDR3 DNA: TGTGCCAGCAGGTTGACAGGAATGAATCAGCCCCAGCATTTT
CDR3 protein: CASRLTGMNQPQHF

D gene: TRBD1
clone size: once
J gene: TRBJ2-7
V gene: TRBV7-6
CDR3 DNA: TGTGCCAGCAGCTCGGGACAGTCGAGCTCCTACGAGCAGTACTTC
CDR3 protein: CASSSGQSSSYEQYF

D gene: .
clone size: few
J gene: TRBJ1-5
V gene: TRBV2
CDR3 DNA: TGTGCCAGCAGTGGGCAGGGCTATAGCAATCAGCCCCAGCATTTT
CDR3 protein: CASSGQGYSNQPQHF

D gene: .
clone size: .
J gene: TRBJ2-7
V gene: TRBV6-1
CDR3 DNA: TGTGCCAGCAGTGAAGGTATAGGGGGAGGGTACGAGCAGTACTTC
CDR3 protein: CASSEGIGGGYEQYF

D gene: .
clone size: .
J gene: TRBJ2-1
V gene: TRBV9
CDR3 DNA: TGTGCCAGCAGCGCCGGACTGTACAATGAGCAGTTCTTC
CDR3 protein: CASSAGLYNEQFF

D gene: .
clone size: .
J gene: TRBJ2-7
V gene: TRBV6-1
CDR3 DNA: TGTGCTAGCAGTGAGACAGGTGGGTCCTACGAGCAGTACTTC
CDR3 protein: CASSETGGSYEQYF

D gene: TRBD1
clone size: few
J gene: TRBJ2-2
V gene: TRBV7-6
CDR3 DNA: TGTGCCAGCAGCTTAGTAAAGGAGACAGGGCGCGGGACCGGGGAGCTGTTTTTT
CDR3 protein: CASSLVKETGRGTGELFF

D gene: TRBD1
clone size: .
J gene: TRBJ2-2
V gene: TRBV10-2
CDR3 DNA: TGCGCCAGCAGCTACGGACAGGGCATCACCGGGGAGCTGTTTTTT
CDR3 protein: CASSYGQGITGELFF

D gene: TRBD1
clone size: .
J gene: TRBJ2-2
V gene: TRBV6-6
CDR3 DNA: TGTGCCAGCAGTCCCGGGGACAGGGAATACCCCGGGGAGCTGTTTTTT
CDR3 protein: CASSPGDREYPGELFF

D gene: TRBD1
clone size: .
J gene: TRBJ2-1
V gene: TRBV7-9
CDR3 DNA: TGTGCCAGCAGCCGCCAGGGGGCTGGGGGGCAGTTCTTC
CDR3 protein: CASSRQGAGGQFF

D gene: TRBD2
clone size: few
J gene: TRBJ2-3
V gene: TRBV7-9
CDR3 DNA: TGTGCCAGCAGCTTCCCATTACGACTAGCGGGGAGCACAGATACGCAGTATTTT
CDR3 protein: CASSFPLRLAGSTDTQYF

D gene: TRBD2
clone size: .
J gene: TRBJ2-7
V gene: TRBV5-8
CDR3 DNA: TGTGCCAGCAGCTTTGGGGGGGTCTCCTACGAGCAGTACTTC
CDR3 protein: CASSFGGVSYEQYF

D gene: TRBD1
clone size: once
J gene: TRBJ2-1
V gene: TRBV29-1
CDR3 DNA: TGCAGCGTTGACCAGGGGGCCCTAAGCATCAATGAGCAGTTCTTC
CDR3 protein: CSVDQGALSINEQFF

D gene: .
clone size: .
J gene: TRBJ1-2
V gene: TRBV5-4
CDR3 DNA: TGTGCCAGCAGCTTGTATGGGACTTATGGCTACACCTTC
CDR3 protein: CASSLYGTYGYTF

D gene: .
clone size: .
J gene: TRBJ1-6
V gene: TRBV5-1
CDR3 DNA: TGCGCCAGCAGCTTGGAAGGAGGTTCACCCCTCCACTTT
CDR3 protein: CASSLEGGSPLHF

D gene: TRBD1
clone size: few
J gene: TRBJ1-1
V gene: TRBV11-2
CDR3 DNA: TGTGCCAGCAGCCTCCGGGACAGGGTATCTGAAGCTTTCTTT
CDR3 protein: CASSLRDRVSEAFF

D gene: .
clone size: .
J gene: TRBJ1-2
V gene: TRBV6-5
CDR3 DNA: TGTGCCAGCGGTGGAGTTAACTATGGCTACACCTTC
CDR3 protein: CASGGVNYGYTF

D gene: .
clone size: .
J gene: TRBJ1-2
V gene: TRBV29-1
CDR3 DNA: TGCAGCGCCGCGACAGGCGATGGCTACACCTTC
CDR3 protein: CSAATGDGYTF

D gene: .
clone size: .
J gene: TRBJ2-1
V gene: TRBV4-2
CDR3 DNA: TGTGCCAGCAGCCAAGAGTGGCGGACTTCCTACAATGAGCAGTTCTTC
CDR3 protein: CASSQEWRTSYNEQFF

D gene: TRBD2
clone size: .
J gene: TRBJ2-7
V gene: TRBV11-2
CDR3 DNA: TGTGCCAGCAGCTTACCGGGGGGGCGGGGAAACCTCCACGAGCAGTACTTC
CDR3 protein: CASSLPGGRGNLHEQYF

D gene: .
clone size: .
J gene: TRBJ2-7
V gene: TRBV6-5
CDR3 DNA: TGTGCCAGCAGTGACAGGCTATCCTACGAGCAGTACTTC
CDR3 protein: CASSDRLSYEQYF

D gene: .
clone size: .
J gene: TRBJ1-6
V gene: TRBV9
CDR3 DNA: TGTGCCAGCAGCGTAGGAGGCTGGGACACCGATTCACCCCTCCACTTT
CDR3 protein: CASSVGGWDTDSPLHF

D gene: TRBD1
clone size: .
J gene: TRBJ1-4
V gene: TRBV19
CDR3 DNA: TGTGCCAGTAGTAGATTCGGACAGGGTGGAAATGAAAAACTGTTTTTT
CDR3 protein: CASSRFGQGGNEKLFF

D gene: TRBD2
clone size: few
J gene: TRBJ2-1
V gene: TRBV25-1
CDR3 DNA: TGTGCCAGCAGTGAAGGGGGTAGCGGGTACAATGAGCAGTTCTTC
CDR3 protein: CASSEGGSGYNEQFF

D gene: .
clone size: .
J gene: TRBJ1-1
V gene: TRBV7-9
CDR3 DNA: TGTTCCAGCAGCCCCATCCGGGGGAGCACTGAAGCTTTCTTT
CDR3 protein: CSSSPIRGSTEAFF